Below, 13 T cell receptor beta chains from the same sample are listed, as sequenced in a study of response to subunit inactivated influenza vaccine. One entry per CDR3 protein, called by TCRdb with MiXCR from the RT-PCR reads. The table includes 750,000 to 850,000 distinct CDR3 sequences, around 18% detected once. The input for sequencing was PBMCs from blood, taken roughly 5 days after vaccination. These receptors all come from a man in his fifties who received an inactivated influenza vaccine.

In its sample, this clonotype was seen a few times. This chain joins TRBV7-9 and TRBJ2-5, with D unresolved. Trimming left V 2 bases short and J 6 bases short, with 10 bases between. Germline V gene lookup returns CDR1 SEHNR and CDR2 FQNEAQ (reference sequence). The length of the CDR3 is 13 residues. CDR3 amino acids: CASSLPSAQTQYF. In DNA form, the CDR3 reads TGTGCCAGCAGCTTACCATCCGCGCAGACCCAGTACTTC.

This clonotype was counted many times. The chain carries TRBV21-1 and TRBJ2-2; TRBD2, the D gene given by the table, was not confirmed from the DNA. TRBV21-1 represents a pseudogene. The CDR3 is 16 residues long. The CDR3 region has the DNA TGTGCCAGCAGCAAAGATAAGCGGGGGGGCACCGGGGAGCTGTTTTTT. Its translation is CASSKDKRGGTGELFF.

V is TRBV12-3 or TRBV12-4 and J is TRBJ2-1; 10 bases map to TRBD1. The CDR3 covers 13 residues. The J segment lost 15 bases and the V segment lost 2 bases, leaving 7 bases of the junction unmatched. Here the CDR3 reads CASSLMEGQGTFF. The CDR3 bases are TGTGCCAGCAGTTTAATGGAGGGACAGGGGACGTTCTTC.

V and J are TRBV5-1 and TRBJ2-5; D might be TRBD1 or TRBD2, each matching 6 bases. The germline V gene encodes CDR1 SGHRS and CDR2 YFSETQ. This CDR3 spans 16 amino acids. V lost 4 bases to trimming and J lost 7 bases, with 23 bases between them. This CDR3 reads CASSAEGGPHGGTQYF. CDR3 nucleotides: TGCGCCAGCAGCGCCGAAGGGGGGCCCCACGGAGGGACCCAGTACTTC.

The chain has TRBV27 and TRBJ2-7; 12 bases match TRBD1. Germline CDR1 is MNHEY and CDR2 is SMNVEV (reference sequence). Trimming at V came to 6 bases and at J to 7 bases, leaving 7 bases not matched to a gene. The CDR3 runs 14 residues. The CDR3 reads CASSKGTGGREQYF. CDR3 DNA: TGTGCCAGCAGCAAAGGGACAGGGGGCAGGGAGCAGTACTTC.

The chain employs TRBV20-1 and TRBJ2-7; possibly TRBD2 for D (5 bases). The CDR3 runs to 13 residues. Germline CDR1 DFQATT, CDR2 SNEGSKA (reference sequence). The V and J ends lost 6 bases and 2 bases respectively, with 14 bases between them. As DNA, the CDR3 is TGCAGTGCACTAGGGTATGAGGCCTACGAGCAGTACTTC. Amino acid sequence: CSALGYEAYEQYF.

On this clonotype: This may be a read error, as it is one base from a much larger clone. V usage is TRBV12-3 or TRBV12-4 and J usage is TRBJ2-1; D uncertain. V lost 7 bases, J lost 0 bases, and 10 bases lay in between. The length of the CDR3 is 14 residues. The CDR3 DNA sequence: TGTGCCAGCATGGCGTCGGGCTCCTACAATGAGCAGTTCTTC. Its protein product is CASMASGSYNEQFF.

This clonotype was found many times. The CDR3 region has the DNA TGCAGCGTTGAAGATCTGAGTCTTGGAAACACCATATATTTT. This translates into CSVEDLSLGNTIYF. The chain couples TRBV29-1 to TRBJ1-3; no firm D call. This CDR3 is built from 14 residues. Trimming pared 0 bases from V and 3 bases from J, leaving 9 bases between. Looked up from germline, CDR1 is SQVTM and CDR2 is ANQGSEA.

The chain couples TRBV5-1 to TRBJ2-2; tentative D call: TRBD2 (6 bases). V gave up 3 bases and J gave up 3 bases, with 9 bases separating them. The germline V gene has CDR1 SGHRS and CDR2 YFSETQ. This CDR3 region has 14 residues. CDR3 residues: CASSWRADTGELFF. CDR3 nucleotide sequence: TGCGCCAGCAGCTGGAGGGCCGACACCGGGGAGCTGTTTTTT. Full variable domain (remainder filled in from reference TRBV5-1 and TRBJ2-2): KAGVTQTPRYLIKTRGQQVTLSCSPISGHRSVSWYQQTPGQGLQFLFEYFSETQRNKGNFPGRFSGRQFSNSRSEMNVSTLELGDSALYLCASSWRADTGELFFGEGSRLTVL.

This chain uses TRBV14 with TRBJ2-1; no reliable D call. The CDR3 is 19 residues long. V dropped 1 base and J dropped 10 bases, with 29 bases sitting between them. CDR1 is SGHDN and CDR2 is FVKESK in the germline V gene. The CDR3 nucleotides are TGTGCCAGCAGCCAAGTATCTTACATGGCCAGGACCCCCGCTTGGGAGCAGTTCTTC. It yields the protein CASSQVSYMARTPAWEQFF.

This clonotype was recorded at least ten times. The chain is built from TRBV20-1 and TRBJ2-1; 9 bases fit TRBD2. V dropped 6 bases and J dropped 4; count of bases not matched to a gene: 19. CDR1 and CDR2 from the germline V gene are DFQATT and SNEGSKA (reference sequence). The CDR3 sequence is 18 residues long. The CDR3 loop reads CSAPGPVWSGRIYNEQFF. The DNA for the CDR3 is TGCAGTGCCCCAGGGCCTGTGTGGAGCGGGAGGATTTACAATGAGCAGTTCTTC.

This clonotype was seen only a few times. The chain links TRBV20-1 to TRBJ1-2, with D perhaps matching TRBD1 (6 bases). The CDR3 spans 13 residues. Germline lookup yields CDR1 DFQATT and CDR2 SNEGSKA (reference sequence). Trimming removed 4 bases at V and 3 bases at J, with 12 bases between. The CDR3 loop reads CSATGGTHYGYTF. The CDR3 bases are TGCAGTGCTACCGGGGGCACACACTATGGCTACACCTTC.

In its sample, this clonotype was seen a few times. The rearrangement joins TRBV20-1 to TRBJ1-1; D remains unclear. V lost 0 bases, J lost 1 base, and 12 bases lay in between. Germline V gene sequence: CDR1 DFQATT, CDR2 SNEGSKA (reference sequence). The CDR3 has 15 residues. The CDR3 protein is CSARDPARGNTEAFF. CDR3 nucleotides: TGCAGTGCTAGAGATCCCGCTCGGGGGAACACTGAAGCTTTCTTT.